This T cell receptor (beta chain) comes out of a study of cytomegalovirus exposure and HLA in healthy donors. The study's findings and limits: Follow-up analysis later connected one missense variant in DCLRE1C with trimming of TCR beta V- and J-genes. What was likely a sequencing artifact was a cluster of highly shared sequence variants. Differences between HLA loci emerged in a later analysis of TCR association rates, with DRB1 most and HLA-C fewest. In a later analysis, HLA-associated TCR beta chains were more clonally expanded than equally common others.

Germline CDR1 and CDR2: MRHNA and SNTAGT. Trimming removed 0 bases at V and 11 bases at J, with 11 bases between. The CDR3 length is 13 residues. With 60 Vbeta and 13 Jbeta primers, the PCR was carried out. Only in-frame clones appear in the TCRdb table, and some are missing; sequencing was by immunoSEQ multiplex PCR. The data hold about 170,000 clones, with around 77% observed a single time. A remark on this clone: The antigen is undetermined.

The gene calls are TRBV6-4 and TRBJ2-1; possibly TRBD2 for D (5 bases). The source is a female donor in good health and CMV-seronegative. Sequences were obtained from PBMCs. CDR3 nucleotide sequence: TGTGCCAGCAGTGACTCCTCAGCGGTAAAGCAGTTCTTC. Its translation: CASSDSSAVKQFF.